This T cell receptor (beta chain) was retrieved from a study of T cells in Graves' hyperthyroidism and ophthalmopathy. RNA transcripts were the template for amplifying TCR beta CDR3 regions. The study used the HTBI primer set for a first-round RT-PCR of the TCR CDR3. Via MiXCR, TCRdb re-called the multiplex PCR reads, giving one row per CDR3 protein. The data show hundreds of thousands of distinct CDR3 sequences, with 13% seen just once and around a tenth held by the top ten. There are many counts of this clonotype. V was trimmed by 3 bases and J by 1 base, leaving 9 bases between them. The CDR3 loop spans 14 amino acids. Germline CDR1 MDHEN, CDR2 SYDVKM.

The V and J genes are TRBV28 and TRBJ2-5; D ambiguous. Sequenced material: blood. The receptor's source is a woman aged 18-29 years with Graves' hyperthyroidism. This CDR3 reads CASSFDLPQETQYF. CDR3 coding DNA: TGTGCCAGCAGTTTCGACCTTCCCCAAGAGACCCAGTACTTC.